This T cell receptor beta chain comes out of a study of early T cells in non-severe SARS-CoV-2 infection. Study details: Bulk RNA taken from unsorted whole blood was sequenced, leaving chains unpaired. Broader study findings: Clonotype matching in VDJdb favored anti-spike CD8 responses and did not capture private and CD4 specificities.

Of note for this clonotype: Antigen unknown.

V gave up 0 bases and J gave up 2 bases, with 9 bases separating them. Germline CDR1 is SGDLS and CDR2 is YYNGEE. The CDR3 loop spans 14 amino acids. The library protocol tagged individual cDNA molecules with unique molecular identifiers. TCRdb redid the calling of the 5' RACE reads with MiXCR, one entry per CDR3 protein. The sample lists tens of thousands of distinct CDR3 sequences, around 13% occurring once. The source is an adult who was a healthcare worker with PCR-confirmed SARS-CoV-2 infection or an uninfected control (not recorded which). The chain joins TRBV9 to TRBJ2-7, with D tentatively TRBD2 (6 bases). Sequencing was performed on whole blood. The CDR3 DNA reads as TGTGCCAGCAGCGTAGGGGAGGCGACCTACGAGCAGTACTTC. Protein: CASSVGEATYEQYF.